A few counts support the clone carrying this T cell receptor (beta chain). Antigen: not known. This CDR3 comprises 14 residues. With 5 bases removed from V and 5 bases from J, the gap between germline ends came to 15 bases. CDR1 is LGHDT and CDR2 is YNNKEL in the germline V gene (reference sequence). The data were taken from a study of T cells after yellow fever vaccination. Notes on the study in general: Some clonotypes, a small share, were shared between CD4 and CD8 compartments.

One entry per CDR3 protein results from TCRdb running MiXCR on the 5' RACE reads. The table lists 320,000 or so distinct CDR3 sequences, about 8.3% of them singletons, with 17% in the top ten. Material: PBMCs, obtained about 41 days after the first yellow fever vaccination. This sequence was found in a man aged 18 to 29 who received the YFV17D yellow fever vaccine. The chain carries TRBV3-1 and TRBJ1-1, with a weak D call TRBD1 (5 bases). The CDR3 sequence is CASSFFRDGTEAFF. DNA for the CDR3: TGTGCCAGCAGCTTCTTCAGGGATGGAACTGAAGCTTTCTTT. The whole variable domain, filled in from reference TRBV3-1 and TRBJ1-1, reads DTAVSQTPKYLVTQMGNDKSIKCEQNLGHDTMYWYKQDSKKFLKIMFSYNNKELIINETVPNRFSPKSPDKAHLNLHINSLELGDSAVYFCASSFFRDGTEAFFGQGTRLTVV.